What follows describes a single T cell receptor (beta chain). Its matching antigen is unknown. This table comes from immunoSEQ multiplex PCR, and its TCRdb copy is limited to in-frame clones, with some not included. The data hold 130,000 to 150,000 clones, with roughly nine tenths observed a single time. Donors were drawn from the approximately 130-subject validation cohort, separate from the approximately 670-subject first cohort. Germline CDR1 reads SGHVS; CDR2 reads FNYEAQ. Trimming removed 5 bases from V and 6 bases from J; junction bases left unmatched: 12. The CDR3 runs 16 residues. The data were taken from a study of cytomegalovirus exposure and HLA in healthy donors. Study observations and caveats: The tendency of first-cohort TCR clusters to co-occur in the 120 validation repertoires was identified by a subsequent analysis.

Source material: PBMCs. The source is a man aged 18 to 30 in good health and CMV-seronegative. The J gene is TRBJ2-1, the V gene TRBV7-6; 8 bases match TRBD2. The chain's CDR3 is CASSRRGSGSPNEQFF. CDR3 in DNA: TGTGCCAGCAGCCGCCGGGGAAGCGGGAGTCCCAATGAGCAGTTCTTC.